This TCR beta chain was documented in a study of regulatory T cells in long-lasting Graves disease. Specified time point: newly diagnosed GD, antithyroid drugs for less than 3 months. TCR sequences were obtained from RNA taken from PBMCs. Building of the TCR beta libraries involved iRepertoire HTBI primers and Arm-PCR of CDR3 regions. One entry per CDR3 protein, called by TCRdb with MiXCR from the multiplex PCR reads. The table shows roughly 500,000 distinct CDR3 sequences, with less than 15% occurring only once. With 5 bases clipped from V and 4 bases from J, the junction kept 9 bases outside the gene matches. CDR1 and CDR2 from the germline V gene are SGHVS and FQNEAQ. The CDR3 is 15 residues long. This clonotype was found a few times. These data were also reused for a study on T cells in Graves' hyperthyroidism and ophthalmopathy.

The source of this sequence is a man aged 25-45 years with Graves disease. The specimen comprised peripheral blood mononuclear cells (PBMCs), sampled at new diagnosis, from a patient treated with antithyroid drugs. The chain carries TRBV7-8 and TRBJ1-1; 8 bases map to TRBD1. CDR3 sequence reads: CASSPDAQGGTEAFF. CDR3 in DNA: TGTGCCAGCAGCCCCGACGCACAGGGGGGCACTGAAGCTTTCTTT.